The T cell receptor (beta chain) described here comes from a study of T cell responses to AZD1222 COVID-19 vaccine. Study-wide findings and caveats: Epitopes outside B.1.351 and B.1.1.7 mutated regions reportedly drew nearly half of spike TCRs.

This clone was counted between two and nine times. Its specificity is not known. This CDR3 region has 12 residues. V gave up 10 bases and J gave up 2 bases, with 9 bases separating them. Germline values: CDR1 MNHEY, CDR2 SVGAGI. TCRdb's table, derived via immunoSEQ multiplex PCR, lists solely in-frame clones and lacks some. The table shows some 64,000 clones, with around 83% occurring only once. Material: peripheral blood, obtained on day 0 of AZD1222 vaccination. This receptor was identified in an adult in good health. This rearrangement joins TRBV6-5 to TRBJ1-5; D gene unclear. CDR3 coding DNA: TGTGCCACAGACGACGGCAATCAGCCCCAGCATTTT. Its translation is CATDDGNQPQHF.